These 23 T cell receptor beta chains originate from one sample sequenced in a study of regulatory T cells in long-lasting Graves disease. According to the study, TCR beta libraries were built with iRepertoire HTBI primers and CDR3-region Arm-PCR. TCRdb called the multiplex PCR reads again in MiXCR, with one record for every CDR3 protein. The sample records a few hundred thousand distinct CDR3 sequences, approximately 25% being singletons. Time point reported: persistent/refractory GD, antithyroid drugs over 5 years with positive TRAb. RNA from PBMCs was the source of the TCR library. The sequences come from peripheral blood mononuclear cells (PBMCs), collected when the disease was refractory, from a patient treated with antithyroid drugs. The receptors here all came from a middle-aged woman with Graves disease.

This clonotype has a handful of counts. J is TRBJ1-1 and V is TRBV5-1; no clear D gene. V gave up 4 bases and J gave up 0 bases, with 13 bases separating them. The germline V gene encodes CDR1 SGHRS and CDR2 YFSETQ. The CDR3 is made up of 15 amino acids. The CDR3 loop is CASSPLSDMNTEAFF. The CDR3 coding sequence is TGCGCCAGCAGCCCCCTTTCAGACATGAACACTGAAGCTTTCTTT.

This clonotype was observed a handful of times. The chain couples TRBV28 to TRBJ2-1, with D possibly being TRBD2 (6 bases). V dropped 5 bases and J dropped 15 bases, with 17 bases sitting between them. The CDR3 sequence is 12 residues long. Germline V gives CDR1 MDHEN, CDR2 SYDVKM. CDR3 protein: CASSPSSVRRFF. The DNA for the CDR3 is TGTGCCAGCAGTCCCTCTAGCGTAAGGAGGTTCTTC.

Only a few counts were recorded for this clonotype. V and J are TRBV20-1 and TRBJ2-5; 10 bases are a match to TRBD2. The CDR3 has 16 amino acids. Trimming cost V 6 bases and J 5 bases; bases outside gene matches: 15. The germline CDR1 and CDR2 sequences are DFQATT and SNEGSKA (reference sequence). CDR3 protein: CSATNGLAGARETQYF. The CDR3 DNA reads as TGCAGTGCCACGAACGGGCTAGCGGGAGCTCGGGAGACCCAGTACTTC.

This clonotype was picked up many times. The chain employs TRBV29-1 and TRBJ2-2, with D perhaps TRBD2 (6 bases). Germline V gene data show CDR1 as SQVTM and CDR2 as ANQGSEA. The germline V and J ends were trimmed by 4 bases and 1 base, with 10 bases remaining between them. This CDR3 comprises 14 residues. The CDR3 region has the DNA TGCAGCGTTGGACTAGGAGGGAACACCGGGGAGCTGTTTTTT. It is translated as CSVGLGGNTGELFF.

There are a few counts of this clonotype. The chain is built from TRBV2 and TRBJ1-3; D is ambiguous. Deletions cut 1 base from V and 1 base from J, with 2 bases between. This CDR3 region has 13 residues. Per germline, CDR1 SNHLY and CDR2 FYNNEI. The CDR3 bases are TGTGCCAGCAGTGAAGGATCTGGAAACACCATATATTTT. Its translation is CASSEGSGNTIYF.

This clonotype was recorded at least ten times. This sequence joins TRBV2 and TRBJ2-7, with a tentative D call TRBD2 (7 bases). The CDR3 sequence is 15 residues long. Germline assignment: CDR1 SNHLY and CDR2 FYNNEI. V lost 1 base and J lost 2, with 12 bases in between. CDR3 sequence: CASSEEYGGPYEQYF. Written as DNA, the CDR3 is TGTGCCAGCAGTGAAGAATACGGGGGGCCCTACGAGCAGTACTTC.

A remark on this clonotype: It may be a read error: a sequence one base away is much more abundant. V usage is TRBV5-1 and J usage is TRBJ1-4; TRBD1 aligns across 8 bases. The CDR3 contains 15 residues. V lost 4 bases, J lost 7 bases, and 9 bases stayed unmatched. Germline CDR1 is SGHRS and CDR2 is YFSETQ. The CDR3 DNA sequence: TGCGCCAGCAGCGGAGACAGGGGCGGTCCTGAAAAACTGTTTTTT. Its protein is CASSGDRGGPEKLFF.

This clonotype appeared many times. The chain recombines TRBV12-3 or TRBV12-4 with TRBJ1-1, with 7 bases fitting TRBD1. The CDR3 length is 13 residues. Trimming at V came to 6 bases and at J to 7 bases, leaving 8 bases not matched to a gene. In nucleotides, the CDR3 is TGTGCCAGCAGGCAGGGGGTGGGGATTGAAGCTTTCTTT. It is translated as CASRQGVGIEAFF.

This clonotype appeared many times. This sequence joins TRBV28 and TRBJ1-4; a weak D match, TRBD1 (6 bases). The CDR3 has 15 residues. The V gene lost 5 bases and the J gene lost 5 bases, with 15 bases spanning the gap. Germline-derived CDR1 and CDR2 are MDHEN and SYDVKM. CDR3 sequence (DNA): TGTGCCAGCAGTCTGGAGACGGGGGCAAATGAAAAACTGTTTTTT. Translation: CASSLETGANEKLFF.

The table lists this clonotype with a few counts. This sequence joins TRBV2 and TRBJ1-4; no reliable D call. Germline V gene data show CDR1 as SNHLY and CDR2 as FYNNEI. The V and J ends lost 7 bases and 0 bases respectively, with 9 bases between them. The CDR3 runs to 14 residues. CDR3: CASTLQPTNEKLFF. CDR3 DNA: TGTGCCAGCACTCTACAGCCAACTAATGAAAAACTGTTTTTT.

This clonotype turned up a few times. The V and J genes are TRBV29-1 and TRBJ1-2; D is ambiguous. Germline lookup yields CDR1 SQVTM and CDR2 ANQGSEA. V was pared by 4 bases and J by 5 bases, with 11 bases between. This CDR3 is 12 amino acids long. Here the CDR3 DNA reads TGCAGCGTTGGTGCCTTTGGTTATGGCTACACCTTC. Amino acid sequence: CSVGAFGYGYTF.

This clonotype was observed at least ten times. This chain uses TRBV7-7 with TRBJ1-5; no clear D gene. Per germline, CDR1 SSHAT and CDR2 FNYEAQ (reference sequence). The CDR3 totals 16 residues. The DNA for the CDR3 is TGTGCTAGCGGTCGACGGAGAAGCTATAGCAATCAGCCCCAGCATTTT. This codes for CASGRRRSYSNQPQHF.

The CDR3 loop is CASSLTAPPLHF. The CDR3 region has the DNA TGTGCCAGCAGCTTAACTGCGCCACCCCTCCACTTT. V and J are TRBV2 and TRBJ1-6; no clear D gene. The CDR3 totals 12 residues. Germline V lookup: CDR1 SNHLY, CDR2 FYNNEI. The ends were cut back, 6 bases at V and 11 bases at J, with 11 bases in the middle.

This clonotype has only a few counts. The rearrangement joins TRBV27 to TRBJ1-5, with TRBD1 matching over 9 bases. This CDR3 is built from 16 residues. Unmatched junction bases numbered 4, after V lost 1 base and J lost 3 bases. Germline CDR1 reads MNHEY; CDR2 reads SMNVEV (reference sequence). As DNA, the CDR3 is TGTGCCAGCAGTTTATGGGGGACAGGGCACAATCAGCCCCAGCATTTT. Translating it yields CASSLWGTGHNQPQHF.

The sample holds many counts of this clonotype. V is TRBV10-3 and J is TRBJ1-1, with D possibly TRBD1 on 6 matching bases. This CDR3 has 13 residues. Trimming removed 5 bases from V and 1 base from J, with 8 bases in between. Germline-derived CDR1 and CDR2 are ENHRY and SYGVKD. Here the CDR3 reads CAISSTGNTEAFF. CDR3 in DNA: TGTGCCATCAGTTCGACAGGGAACACTGAAGCTTTCTTT.

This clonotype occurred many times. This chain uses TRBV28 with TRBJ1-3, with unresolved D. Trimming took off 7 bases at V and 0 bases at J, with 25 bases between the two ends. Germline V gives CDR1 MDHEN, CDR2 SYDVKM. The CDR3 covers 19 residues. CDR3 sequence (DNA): TGTGCCAGCACTCCAAGGGCCAGGATCCCCTTTAACTCTGGAAACACCATATATTTT. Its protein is CASTPRARIPFNSGNTIYF.

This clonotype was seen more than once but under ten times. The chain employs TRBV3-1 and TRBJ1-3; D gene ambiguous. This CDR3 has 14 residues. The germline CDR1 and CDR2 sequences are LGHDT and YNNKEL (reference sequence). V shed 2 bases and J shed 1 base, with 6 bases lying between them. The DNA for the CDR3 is TGTGCCAGCAGCCAAATTGGGTCTGGAAACACCATATATTTT. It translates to CASSQIGSGNTIYF.

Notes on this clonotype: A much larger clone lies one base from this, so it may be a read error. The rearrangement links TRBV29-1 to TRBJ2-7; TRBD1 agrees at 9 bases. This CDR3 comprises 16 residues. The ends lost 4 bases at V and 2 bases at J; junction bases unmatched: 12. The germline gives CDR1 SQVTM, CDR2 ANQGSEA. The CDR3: CSVVWLSDRGPYEQYF. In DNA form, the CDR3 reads TGCAGCGTTGTTTGGTTGTCGGACAGGGGACCCTACGAGCAGTACTTC.

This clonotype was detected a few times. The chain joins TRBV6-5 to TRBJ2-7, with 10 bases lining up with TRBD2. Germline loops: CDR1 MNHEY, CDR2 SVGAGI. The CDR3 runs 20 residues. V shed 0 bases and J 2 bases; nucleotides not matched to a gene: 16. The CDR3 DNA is TGTGCCAGCAGTTACTCGATAAGTTTATTATGGACTAGCGGACCCTACGAGCAGTACTTC. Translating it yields CASSYSISLLWTSGPYEQYF.

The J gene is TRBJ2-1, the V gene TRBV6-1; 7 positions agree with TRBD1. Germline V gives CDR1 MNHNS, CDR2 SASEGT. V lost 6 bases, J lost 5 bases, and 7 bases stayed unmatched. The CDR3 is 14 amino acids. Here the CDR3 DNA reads TGTGCCAGCAGGCCGGGACAGAACAACAATGAGCAGTTCTTC. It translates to CASRPGQNNNEQFF.

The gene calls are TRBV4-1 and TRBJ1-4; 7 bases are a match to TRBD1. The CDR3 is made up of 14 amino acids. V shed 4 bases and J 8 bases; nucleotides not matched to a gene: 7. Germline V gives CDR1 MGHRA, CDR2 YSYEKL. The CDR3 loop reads CASSPDREGEKLFF. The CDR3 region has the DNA TGCGCCAGCAGCCCCGACAGGGAGGGCGAAAAACTGTTTTTT.

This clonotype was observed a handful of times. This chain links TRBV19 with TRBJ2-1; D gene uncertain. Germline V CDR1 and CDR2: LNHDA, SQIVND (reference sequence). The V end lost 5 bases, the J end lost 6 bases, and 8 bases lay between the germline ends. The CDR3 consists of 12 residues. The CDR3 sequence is CASSLRPNEQFF. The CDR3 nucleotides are TGTGCCAGTAGTCTCCGACCCAATGAGCAGTTCTTC.

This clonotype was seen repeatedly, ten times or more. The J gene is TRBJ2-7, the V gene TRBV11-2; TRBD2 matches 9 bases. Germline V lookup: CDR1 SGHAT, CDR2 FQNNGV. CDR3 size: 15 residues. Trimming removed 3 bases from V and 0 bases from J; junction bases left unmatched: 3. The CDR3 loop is CASSFRLAVSYEQYF. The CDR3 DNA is TGTGCCAGCAGCTTTAGACTAGCGGTCTCCTACGAGCAGTACTTC. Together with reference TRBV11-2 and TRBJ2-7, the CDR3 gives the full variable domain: EAGVAQSPRYKIIEKRQSVAFWCNPISGHATLYWYQQILGQGPKLLIQFQNNGVVDDSQLPKDRFSAERLKGVDSTLKIQPAKLEDSAVYLCASSFRLAVSYEQYFGPGTRLTVT.